The present T cell receptor beta chain was sequenced within a study of OX40 agonist ivuxolimab in advanced cancers. Study-wide points: It was also the case that some nonresponders had low normalized T-cell clonal expansion. Both CD4+ and CD8+ T cell populations in blood had undergone clonal expansion by week 6 at 0.1 to 3.0 mg/kg. Expanded clones were, on average, more numerous among CD8+ T cells than CD4+.

The table came from immunoSEQ multiplex PCR; TCRdb's copy has only in-frame clones and leaves some out. Here the sample spans some 43,000 clones, around 94% being singletons. In regard to this clone: Its antigen is still unknown.

If patients had autoimmune disease history or systemic immunosuppression, they were excluded. The germline V gene encodes CDR1 MNHEY and CDR2 SVGAGI. V lost 3 bases and J 5 bases, leaving 5 bases between the germline ends. This CDR3 has 11 amino acids. The receptor was isolated from an adult with an advanced solid tumor such as melanoma, head and neck, liver or kidney cancer. Sequenced material: CD4+ or CD8+ T cells sorted from blood, taken in a trial of the OX40 agonist ivuxolimab. The chain employs TRBV6-5 and TRBJ2-7; no clear D gene. The CDR3 DNA follows: TGTGCCAGCAGTTATCAGGACGAGCAGTACTTC. Protein product: CASSYQDEQYF.